The rows below give T cell receptor beta chains drawn from one sample of a study of cytomegalovirus exposure and HLA in healthy donors. The protocol was immunoSEQ multiplex PCR, while the TCRdb copy is restricted to in-frame clones and leaves out a portion. This table holds about 220,000 clones, more than 65% found once. Sequencing was carried out using PBMCs. These receptors all stem from a man between 18 and 35 years old in good health and CMV-seronegative. Both conserved end residues are part of each CDR3. The order of the fields is J gene, clone size, V gene, D gene, CDR3 DNA, CDR3 protein. The D gene is left open where the match is weak. Clone size, where shown, is once, few, many, or a class for clones that have expanded.

J: TRBJ1-2; size: few; V: TRBV30; D: NA; DNA: TGTGCCTGGAGTTCGGACAGCCTCTATGGCTACACCTTC; CDR3: CAWSSDSLYGYTF
J: TRBJ2-1; size: NA; V: TRBV19; D: NA; DNA: TGTGCCAGTAGTATCCGTGCAGGGTCCGGCAATGAGCAGTTCTTC; CDR3: CASSIRAGSGNEQFF
J: TRBJ2-1; size: NA; V: TRBV18; D: NA; DNA: TGTGCCAGCTCACCACCGGGCAGCAACAATGAGCAGTTCTTC; CDR3: CASSPPGSNNEQFF
J: TRBJ2-5; size: NA; V: TRBV21-1; D: NA; DNA: TGTGCCAGCTACGGGACTCCTGAACAAGAGACCCAGTACTTC; CDR3: CASYGTPEQETQYF
J: TRBJ2-2; size: many; V: TRBV2; D: NA; DNA: TGTGCCAGCAGTGTAGAGATCGGGGAGCTGTTTTTT; CDR3: CASSVEIGELFF
J: TRBJ2-7; size: NA; V: TRBV6-1; D: TRBD1; DNA: TGTGCCAGCAGGGGACAGGGGGGGCACGAGCAGTACTTC; CDR3: CASRGQGGHEQYF
J: TRBJ2-1; size: NA; V: TRBV6-5; D: NA; DNA: TGTGCCAGCAGTTTTGAGCGGGCGTACAATGAGCAGTTCTTC; CDR3: CASSFERAYNEQFF
J: TRBJ2-7; size: NA; V: TRBV6-1; D: NA; DNA: TGTGCCAGCACGTCCCGGGAGATAGCCGAGCAGTACTTC; CDR3: CASTSREIAEQYF
J: TRBJ2-7; size: NA; V: TRBV4-1; D: TRBD2; DNA: TGCGCCAGCAGCCAAGAGGCAGGGACTAGCGGGAGGAGGTACGAGCAGTACTTC; CDR3: CASSQEAGTSGRRYEQYF
J: TRBJ2-7; size: NA; V: TRBV5-1; D: TRBD2; DNA: TGCGCCAGCAGCCCGATAGGCGGGAGGGCCACCAACGAGCAGTACTTC; CDR3: CASSPIGGRATNEQYF
J: TRBJ2-4; size: NA; V: TRBV2; D: TRBD2; DNA: TGTGCCAGCATGGAGGGAGGGCAAAACATTCAGTACTTC; CDR3: CASMEGGQNIQYF
J: TRBJ1-2; size: NA; V: TRBV15; D: NA; DNA: TGTGCCACCAGCAGAGATTCCCCCAGGGGTGACTATGGCTACACCTTC; CDR3: CATSRDSPRGDYGYTF
J: TRBJ2-7; size: NA; V: TRBV15; D: NA; DNA: TGTGCCACCAGCAGAGACAGGGGCCCTTTTTCCGAGCAGTACTTC; CDR3: CATSRDRGPFSEQYF
J: TRBJ2-1; size: NA; V: TRBV9; D: TRBD2; DNA: TGTGCCAGCAGCGAGACCGCCGGGGCGCGGGAGTTTCGTCCTCTTATTGCGGATGAGCAGTTCTTC; CDR3: CASSETAGAREFRPLIADEQFF
J: TRBJ2-6; size: few; V: TRBV4-1; D: NA; DNA: TGCGCCAGCAGCCAAGTGACTTTAGGGGGTGACGGGGCCAACGTCCTGACTTTC; CDR3: CASSQVTLGGDGANVLTF
J: TRBJ2-7; size: NA; V: TRBV6-5; D: TRBD1; DNA: TGTGCCAGCAGCCCTCAGGACAGGGGGCCCTACGAGCAGTACTTC; CDR3: CASSPQDRGPYEQYF
J: TRBJ2-1; size: NA; V: TRBV19; D: NA; DNA: TGTGCCAGTAGCTGGCAAAGCTCCTACAATGAGCAGTTCTTC; CDR3: CASSWQSSYNEQFF
J: TRBJ1-3; size: NA; V: TRBV30; D: NA; DNA: TGTGCCTGGGGGCACTCTGGAAACACCATATATTTT; CDR3: CAWGHSGNTIYF
J: TRBJ2-7; size: few; V: TRBV6-1; D: NA; DNA: TGTGCCAGCAGGGGGGCGGGTTCTGGCGAGCAGTACTTC; CDR3: CASRGAGSGEQYF
J: TRBJ2-7; size: NA; V: TRBV20-1; D: TRBD1; DNA: TGCAGCCCGGGACAGGGGAACGAGCAGTACTTC; CDR3: CSPGQGNEQYF
J: TRBJ2-5; size: NA; V: TRBV30; D: NA; DNA: TGTGCTCAGAACAGGGACCAAGAGACCCAGTACTTC; CDR3: CAQNRDQETQYF
J: TRBJ2-7; size: few; V: TRBV13; D: NA; DNA: TGTGCCAGCAGCTTATCAGGGGTCTCCTACGAGCAGTACTTC; CDR3: CASSLSGVSYEQYF